The TCR beta chain under discussion was sequenced for a study of T cells expressing NK-cell markers. Following a re-call of the 5' RACE reads, TCRdb has one entry per CDR3 protein and lacks DNA. This sample's table reports approximately 380,000 distinct CDR3 sequences. This CDR3 is 14 amino acids long. Germline V gene sequence: CDR1 SEHNR, CDR2 FQNEAQ (reference sequence). The sequencing input was blood T cells: a sorted CD56 or NKG2C T cell subset, CD4+ or CD8+ T cells, or bulk PBMC T cells (not recorded which). This rearrangement joins TRBV7-9 to TRBJ2-2; TCRdb's D gene call, TRBD1, goes unchecked for lack of DNA. This TCR came from a man aged 18 to 69 in good health. CDR3 protein: CASKERLGTGELFF.